Below, 28 T cell receptor beta chains from the same sample are listed, as sequenced in a study of beta chain features in type 1 diabetes. Study-wide results and caveats: For Type 1 diabetes patients, all four CD4+ subsets carried TCRB CDR3s that were moderately but significantly shorter.

The antigens for these receptors are not known. Since all of the isolated RNA was reverse transcribed, expressed TCRB transcripts were what got sequenced. This table comes from immunoSEQ multiplex PCR, and its TCRdb copy is limited to in-frame clones, with some not included. Of hundreds of thousands of clones in the sample, 11% to 15% are singletons; the top ten hold around 0.04%. Sequences were obtained from naive CD4+ T cells from blood. The receptors come from a man between 18 and 29 years old with type 1 diabetes.

This clone appeared a few times. The chain carries TRBV7-9 and TRBJ2-2; 11 bases fit TRBD2. The CDR3 has 16 amino acids. J was trimmed by 4 bases and V by 4 bases; bases with no gene match: 5. Germline V gives CDR1 SEHNR, CDR2 FQNEAQ (reference sequence). CDR3 in amino acids: CASSSGLAGTTGELFF. CDR3 sequence (DNA): TGTGCCAGCAGCTCTGGACTAGCGGGCACCACCGGGGAGCTGTTTTTT.

There are a few counts of this clone. The chain couples TRBV5-1 to TRBJ2-5, with 7 bases that match TRBD2. The CDR3 runs 15 residues. Losses at the gene ends were 1 base for V and 3 bases for J; bases not matched to a gene: 6. Germline lookup yields CDR1 SGHRS and CDR2 YFSETQ. This CDR3 reads CASSLLTGLEETQYF. The CDR3 bases are TGCGCCAGCAGCTTGCTAACAGGACTAGAAGAGACCCAGTACTTC.

Only a few counts were recorded for this clone. This rearrangement joins TRBV18 to TRBJ2-1; 8 bases are shared with TRBD1. V lost 3 bases and J lost 4; bases outside the gene matches: 5. In germline, CDR1 is KGHSH, CDR2 LQKENI. The CDR3 length is 15 residues. The CDR3 coding sequence is TGTGCCAGCTCACCTCCGGGACAGGTTTACAATGAGCAGTTCTTC. This codes for CASSPPGQVYNEQFF. The full variable domain, with the rest looked up from reference TRBV18 and TRBJ2-1, is NAGVMQNPRHLVRRRGQEARLRCSPMKGHSHVYWYRQLPEEGLKFMVYLQKENIIDESGMPKERFSAEFPKEGPSILRIQQVVRGDSAAYFCASSPPGQVYNEQFFGPGTRLTVL.

This clone was seen only a few times. The chain couples TRBV29-1 to TRBJ2-1, with 7 positions matching TRBD1. Germline lookup yields CDR1 SQVTM and CDR2 ANQGSEA. The CDR3 totals 15 residues. J lost 0 bases, V lost 6 bases, and 8 bases had no gene match. CDR3 in amino acids: CSVQGRDSSYNEQFF. In nucleotides, the CDR3 is TGCAGCGTCCAAGGCCGGGACAGCTCCTACAATGAGCAGTTCTTC.

The CDR3 sequence: CASSEPLRDSSYEQYF. DNA of the CDR3: TGTGCCAGCAGTGAACCCCTCCGGGACAGCTCCTACGAGCAGTACTTC. This rearrangement joins TRBV25-1 to TRBJ2-7, with 7 bases that match TRBD1. Losses at the gene ends were 2 bases for V and 0 bases for J; bases not matched to a gene: 7. The CDR3 has 16 amino acids. Germline CDR1 MGHDK, CDR2 SYGVNS.

The gene calls are TRBV10-1 and TRBJ2-6; D not certain. The CDR3 spans 12 residues. Germline values: CDR1 WNHNN, CDR2 SYGVQD (reference sequence). V was cut by 5 bases and J by 4 bases, with 3 bases left in between. CDR3 in amino acids: CASSPGANVLTF. In DNA, the CDR3 is TGCGCCAGCAGTCCAGGGGCCAACGTCCTGACTTTC.

The sample holds a few counts of this clone. CDR3 coding DNA: TGCGCCAGCAAGACTAGCGGGAGTAGCGAGCAGTTCTTC. Translated: CASKTSGSSEQFF. The chain combines TRBV5-1 with TRBJ2-1, with 12 nucleotides matching TRBD2. The germline gives CDR1 SGHRS, CDR2 YFSETQ. This CDR3 spans 13 amino acids. V lost 6 bases to trimming and J lost 10 bases; unmatched junction nucleotides: 5.

The rearrangement uses TRBV28 and TRBJ1-6, with 7 bases that match TRBD1. The CDR3 has 16 residues. Germline V CDR1 and CDR2: MDHEN, SYDVKM. V shed 7 bases and J 6 bases; nucleotides not matched to a gene: 12. This CDR3 is CASTVPRGLGNSPLHF. CDR3 nucleotides: TGTGCCAGCACCGTACCGAGGGGGCTCGGTAATTCACCCCTCCACTTT.

V and J are TRBV2 and TRBJ1-2, with a tentative D call TRBD1 (5 bases). The V and J ends lost 6 bases and 8 bases respectively, with 16 bases between them. Germline CDR1 SNHLY, CDR2 FYNNEI. The length of the CDR3 is 13 residues. The CDR3 region has the DNA TGTGCCAGCAGCCCCGGGACCGGGGCGGGCTACACCTTC. Translated, it gives CASSPGTGAGYTF.

This clone was seen a few times. The J gene is TRBJ2-1, the V gene TRBV29-1; D gene uncertain. This CDR3 is 8 amino acids long. Germline CDR1 and CDR2: SQVTM and ANQGSEA. With 3 bases removed from V and 9 bases from J, the gap between germline ends came to 0 bases. The CDR3 coding sequence is TGCAGCGTTGATGAGCAGTTCTTC. This translates into CSVDEQFF.

CDR3 residues: CASSSTDLYGYTF. The CDR3 nucleotides read TGTGCCAGCAGTTCGACGGACCTCTATGGCTACACCTTC. J is TRBJ1-2 and V is TRBV11-2; D is unclear. CDR1 SGHAT and CDR2 FQNNGV come from the germline V gene. The CDR3 runs 13 residues. Trimming removed 6 bases at V and 4 bases at J, with 12 bases between.

This clone was detected only a few times. The chain joins TRBV4-2 to TRBJ2-3, with D hard to call. V was cut by 1 base and J by 1 base, with 15 bases left in between. Germline assignment: CDR1 LGHNA and CDR2 YNFKEQ. CDR3 length equals 17 residues. The CDR3 region is CASSQGSIQAGTDTQYF. The CDR3 DNA follows: TGTGCCAGCAGCCAAGGTAGTATCCAGGCCGGCACAGATACGCAGTATTTT.

In the case of this clone: The same CDR3 arises from other DNA sequences in this sample as well. The CDR3 loop is CASSPQSSGQETQYF. The CDR3 DNA follows: TGTGCCAGCTCACCACAGAGTAGCGGACAAGAGACCCAGTACTTC. The chain carries TRBV18 and TRBJ2-5; perhaps TRBD2 as D (6 bases). Germline-derived CDR1 and CDR2 are KGHSH and LQKENI. The CDR3 loop spans 15 amino acids. Trimming removed 1 base at V and 2 bases at J, with 11 bases between. The full variable domain, completed using reference TRBV18 and TRBJ2-5, is NAGVMQNPRHLVRRRGQEARLRCSPMKGHSHVYWYRQLPEEGLKFMVYLQKENIIDESGMPKERFSAEFPKEGPSILRIQQVVRGDSAAYFCASSPQSSGQETQYFGPGTRLLVL.

V and J are TRBV15 and TRBJ2-3; D is unresolved. V dropped 0 bases and J dropped 8 bases, with 12 bases sitting between them. Germline CDR1 is LNHNV and CDR2 is YYDKDF (reference sequence). This CDR3 region has 14 residues. In DNA, the CDR3 is TGTGCCACCAGCAGAGATCCGCCCGAAAGTACGCAGTATTTT. This translates into CATSRDPPESTQYF.

This clone came up a few times. This chain links TRBV18 with TRBJ2-7, with unresolved D. This CDR3 is built from 11 residues. CDR1 KGHSH and CDR2 LQKENI come from the germline V gene. Trimming pared 2 bases from V and 7 bases from J, leaving 6 bases between. The CDR3: CASSPGKEQYF. The CDR3 DNA sequence: TGTGCCAGCTCACCAGGGAAAGAGCAGTACTTC.

The rearrangement links TRBV28 to TRBJ1-5; TRBD1 matches 9 bases. The germline V gene has CDR1 MDHEN and CDR2 SYDVKM. The CDR3 sequence is 14 residues long. Trimming cost V 6 bases and J 8 bases; bases outside gene matches: 8. The CDR3 region has the DNA TGTGCCAGCAGGATAGGGACAGGGCAAAAGCCCCAGCATTTT. This codes for CASRIGTGQKPQHF.

This clone was seen a handful of times. The V call is TRBV11-2, the J call TRBJ2-3; TRBD2 might be the D (5 bases). Germline lookup yields CDR1 SGHAT and CDR2 FQNNGV. Trimming removed 4 bases from V and 7 bases from J, with 18 bases in between. The CDR3 is 15 amino acids. The CDR3 DNA reads TGTGCCAGCAGCTCCCCAGAGCGGATTGGGAATACGCAGTATTTT. Translating it yields CASSSPERIGNTQYF.

This clone has a handful of counts. V is TRBV30 and J is TRBJ2-1; no firm D call. Looked up from germline, CDR1 is GTSNPN and CDR2 is SVGIG (reference sequence). V dropped 0 bases and J dropped 6 bases, with 9 bases sitting between them. CDR3 length equals 13 residues. CDR3 sequence reads: CAWSVRAVNEQFF. The CDR3 bases are TGTGCCTGGAGTGTACGGGCCGTCAATGAGCAGTTCTTC.

Only a few counts were recorded for this clone. The chain combines TRBV14 with TRBJ1-4; TRBD1 is a possible D gene (5 bases). V lost 1 base and J 8 bases, leaving 11 bases between the germline ends. Germline CDR1 SGHDN, CDR2 FVKESK. The CDR3 spans 14 residues. The CDR3 here is CASSQAQAREKLFF. The CDR3 coding sequence is TGTGCCAGCAGCCAAGCACAGGCTCGGGAAAAACTGTTTTTT.

The chain employs TRBV6-5 and TRBJ2-5; 9 nucleotides line up with TRBD2. This CDR3 is built from 16 residues. After removal of 2 bases from V and 5 bases from J, the junction contained 9 bases not matched to a gene. In germline, CDR1 is MNHEY, CDR2 SVGAGI. The CDR3 reads CASSYDGGGASETQYF. The CDR3 DNA follows: TGTGCCAGCAGTTACGATGGCGGGGGGGCCAGTGAGACCCAGTACTTC.

This clone has a handful of counts. Different DNA sequences within this sample yield the same CDR3. The chain combines TRBV28 with TRBJ1-3; TRBD1 agrees at 7 bases. The CDR3 covers 14 residues. The V gene end was trimmed by 6 bases and the J gene end by 3 bases; junction bases not matched to a gene: 5. Germline V lookup: CDR1 MDHEN, CDR2 SYDVKM. The CDR3 region has the DNA TGTGCCAGCAGCCTCGACAGGGTTGGAAACACCATATATTTT. Translation: CASSLDRVGNTIYF. Based on the CDR3 plus reference TRBV28 and TRBJ1-3, the full variable domain is DVKVTQSSRYLVKRTGEKVFLECVQDMDHENMFWYRQDPGLGLRLIYFSYDVKMKEKGDIPEGYSVSREKKERFSLILESASTNQTSMYLCASSLDRVGNTIYFGEGSWLTVV.

The chain recombines TRBV9 with TRBJ2-3; D is unresolved. Germline loops: CDR1 SGDLS, CDR2 YYNGEE. With 4 bases removed from V and 2 bases from J, the gap between germline ends came to 11 bases. The CDR3 loop spans 14 amino acids. CDR3 protein: CASSPSAATDTQYF. The DNA of the CDR3 is TGTGCCAGCAGCCCCTCGGCAGCCACAGATACGCAGTATTTT.

V gene TRBV5-1 combines with J gene TRBJ2-1; D not certain. The germline V gene has CDR1 SGHRS and CDR2 YFSETQ. The V end lost 3 bases, the J end lost 8 bases, and 12 bases lay between the germline ends. CDR3 length: 13 amino acids. In DNA, the CDR3 is TGCGCCAGCAGCTGGACCCCTGGCGATGAGCAGTTCTTC. It encodes CASSWTPGDEQFF.

The chain couples TRBV6-6 to TRBJ2-5; D unclear. The CDR3 loop spans 11 amino acids. Germline CDR1 and CDR2: MNHNY and SVGAGI (reference sequence). V dropped 8 bases and J dropped 4 bases, with 8 bases sitting between them. This CDR3 reads CASRAGETQYF. The CDR3 nucleotides read TGTGCCAGCCGGGCTGGAGAGACCCAGTACTTC.

This clone was seen a few times. V and J are TRBV9 and TRBJ2-7; possible D gene TRBD1, 6 bases. The length of the CDR3 is 15 residues. V lost 3 bases, J lost 6 bases, and 19 bases lay in between. The germline gives CDR1 SGDLS, CDR2 YYNGEE. The CDR3, as DNA: TGTGCCAGCAGCGCGGGGCAGGGGCAATACGGCGAGCAGTACTTC. As protein: CASSAGQGQYGEQYF. Together with reference TRBV9 and TRBJ2-7, the CDR3 gives the full variable domain: DSGVTQTPKHLITATGQRVTLRCSPRSGDLSVYWYQQSLDQGLQFLIQYYNGEERAKGNILERFSAQQFPDLHSELNLSSLELGDSALYFCASSAGQGQYGEQYFGPGTRLTVT.

V is TRBV18 and J is TRBJ2-5; unclear D gene. The CDR3 is 15 amino acids. The V and J ends lost 3 bases and 5 bases respectively, with 16 bases between them. The germline V gene encodes CDR1 KGHSH and CDR2 LQKENI. The CDR3 sequence: CASSPWTDSLETQYF. The CDR3 DNA sequence: TGTGCCAGCTCACCCTGGACCGATAGCTTGGAGACCCAGTACTTC.

This clone was counted a few times. The gene calls are TRBV28 and TRBJ1-1; maybe TRBD1 (5 bases). With 6 bases removed from V and 11 bases from J, the gap between germline ends came to 16 bases. The CDR3 sequence is 12 residues long. Per the germline V gene, CDR1 is MDHEN and CDR2 is SYDVKM. The CDR3: CASSRGTSRAFF. CDR3 DNA sequence: TGTGCCAGCAGCCGCGGGACTTCACGGGCTTTCTTT.

CDR3 DNA: TGTGCCAGCAGACGGGACAGGGGGCCTGGGGCCAACGTCCTGACTTTC. It translates to CASRRDRGPGANVLTF. The rearrangement links TRBV2 to TRBJ2-6; 12 positions match TRBD1. Germline V gene data show CDR1 as SNHLY and CDR2 as FYNNEI. The CDR3 is 16 amino acids. J gave up 2 bases and V 6 bases, and 2 bases lay outside the gene matches.